What follows describes a single TCR beta chain. As yet, its antigen is unknown. Sequencing of TCR beta drew on CD8+ and CD4+ T cells from blood. FACS was used to enrich TEMRA cells, whereas the CD8+ and CD4+ T cells were obtained by negative isolation. This sample is part of a study of CD8 T cells in Susac syndrome. On the study more broadly: Sequenced Susac syndrome patients included roughly six with active disease and fewer than ten who were in remission. Study results and caveats: The authors acknowledged that their TCR sequencing and HLA analysis involved a relatively small number of individuals.

Germline CDR1 is MGHRA and CDR2 is YSYEKL. Trimming took 0 bases from V and 0 from J, leaving 12 bases between them. The CDR3 consists of 16 residues. An amount of RNA that ranged from roughly 0.45 to 1 ug was reverse transcribed with random hexamers. TCRdb ran MiXCR on the immunoSEQ multiplex PCR reads and lists one entry per CDR3 protein. The table includes around 170,000 distinct CDR3 sequences, 95% detected once. What was sequenced was CD8+ T cells from PBMCs. The TCR comes from a human donor with Susac syndrome. The chain links TRBV4-1 to TRBJ2-7; possible D gene TRBD2, 6 bases. This CDR3 reads CASSQDSTGVSYEQYF. The CDR3 bases are TGCGCCAGCAGCCAAGATTCTACGGGGGTCTCCTACGAGCAGTACTTC.